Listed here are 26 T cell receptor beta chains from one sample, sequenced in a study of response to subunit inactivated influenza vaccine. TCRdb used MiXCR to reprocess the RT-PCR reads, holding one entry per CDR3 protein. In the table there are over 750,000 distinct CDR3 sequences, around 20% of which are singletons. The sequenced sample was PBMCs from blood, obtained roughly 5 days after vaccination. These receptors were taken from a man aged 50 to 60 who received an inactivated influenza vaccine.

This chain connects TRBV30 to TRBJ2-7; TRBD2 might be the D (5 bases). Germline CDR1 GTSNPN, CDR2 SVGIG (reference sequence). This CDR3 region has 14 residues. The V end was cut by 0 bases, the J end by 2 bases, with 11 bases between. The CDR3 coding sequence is TGTGCCTGGAGTGTGGGGAGAACCCCCTACGAGCAGTACTTC. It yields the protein CAWSVGRTPYEQYF.

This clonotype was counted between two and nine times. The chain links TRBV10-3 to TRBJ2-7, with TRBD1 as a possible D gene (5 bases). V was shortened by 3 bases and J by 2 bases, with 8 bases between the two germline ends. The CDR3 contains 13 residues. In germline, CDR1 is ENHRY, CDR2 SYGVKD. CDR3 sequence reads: CAISDETAYEQYF. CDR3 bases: TGTGCCATCAGTGACGAGACAGCCTACGAGCAGTACTTC.

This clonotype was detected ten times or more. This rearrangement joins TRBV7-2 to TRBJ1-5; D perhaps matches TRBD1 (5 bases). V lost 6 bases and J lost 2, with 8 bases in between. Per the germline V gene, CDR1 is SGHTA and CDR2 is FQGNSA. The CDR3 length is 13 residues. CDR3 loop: CASSSGGNQPQHF. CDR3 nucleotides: TGTGCCAGCAGTTCGGGGGGCAATCAGCCCCAGCATTTT. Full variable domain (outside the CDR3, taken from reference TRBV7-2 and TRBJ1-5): GAGVSQSPSNKVTEKGKDVELRCDPISGHTALYWYRQSLGQGLEFLIYFQGNSAPDKSGLPSDRFSAERTGGSVSTLTIQRTQQEDSAVYLCASSSGGNQPQHFGDGTRLSIL.

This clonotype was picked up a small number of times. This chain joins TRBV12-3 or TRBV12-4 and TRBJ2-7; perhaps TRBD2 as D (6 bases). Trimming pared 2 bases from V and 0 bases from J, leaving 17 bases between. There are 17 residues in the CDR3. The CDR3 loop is CASSLNGWQGGSYEQYF. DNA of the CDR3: TGTGCCAGCAGTTTAAATGGTTGGCAGGGAGGCTCCTACGAGCAGTACTTC.

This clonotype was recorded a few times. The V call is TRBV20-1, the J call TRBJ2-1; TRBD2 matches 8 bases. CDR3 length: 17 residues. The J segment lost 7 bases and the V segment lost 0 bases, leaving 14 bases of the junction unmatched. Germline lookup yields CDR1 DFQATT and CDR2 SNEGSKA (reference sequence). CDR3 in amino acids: CSARDQDRTSWWNEQFF. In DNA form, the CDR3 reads TGCAGTGCTAGAGATCAGGATAGGACTAGCTGGTGGAATGAGCAGTTCTTC.

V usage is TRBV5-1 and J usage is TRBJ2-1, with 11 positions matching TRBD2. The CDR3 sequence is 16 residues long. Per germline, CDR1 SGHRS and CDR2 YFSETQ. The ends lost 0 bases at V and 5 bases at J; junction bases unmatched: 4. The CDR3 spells CASSLAATSGNNEQFF. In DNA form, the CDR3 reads TGCGCCAGCAGCTTGGCCGCGACTAGCGGGAACAATGAGCAGTTCTTC.

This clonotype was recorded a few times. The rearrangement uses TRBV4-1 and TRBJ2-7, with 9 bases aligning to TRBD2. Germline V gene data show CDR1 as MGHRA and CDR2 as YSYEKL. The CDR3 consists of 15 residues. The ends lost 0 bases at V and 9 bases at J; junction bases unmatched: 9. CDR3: CASSQETAGGSRQYF. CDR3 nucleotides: TGCGCCAGCAGCCAAGAAACAGCGGGGGGATCCCGGCAGTACTTC.

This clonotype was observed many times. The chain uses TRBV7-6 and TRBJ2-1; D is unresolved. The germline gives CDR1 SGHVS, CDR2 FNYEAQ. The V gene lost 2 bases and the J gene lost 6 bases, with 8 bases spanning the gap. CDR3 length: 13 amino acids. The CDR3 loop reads CASSLSLSNEQFF. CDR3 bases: TGTGCCAGCAGCTTATCCTTAAGCAATGAGCAGTTCTTC.

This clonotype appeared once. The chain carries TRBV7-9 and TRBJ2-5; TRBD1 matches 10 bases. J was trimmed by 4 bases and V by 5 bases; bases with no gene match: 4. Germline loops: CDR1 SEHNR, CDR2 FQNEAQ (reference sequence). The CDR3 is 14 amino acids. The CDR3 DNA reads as TGTGCCAGCAGCCGGGACAGGGGAGTAGAGACCCAGTACTTC. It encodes CASSRDRGVETQYF.

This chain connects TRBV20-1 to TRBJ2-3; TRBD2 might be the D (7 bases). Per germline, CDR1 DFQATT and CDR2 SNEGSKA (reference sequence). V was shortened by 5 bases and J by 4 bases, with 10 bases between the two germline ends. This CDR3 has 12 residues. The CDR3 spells CSAQGRADTQYF. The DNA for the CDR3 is TGCAGTGCTCAGGGGAGGGCAGATACGCAGTATTTT.

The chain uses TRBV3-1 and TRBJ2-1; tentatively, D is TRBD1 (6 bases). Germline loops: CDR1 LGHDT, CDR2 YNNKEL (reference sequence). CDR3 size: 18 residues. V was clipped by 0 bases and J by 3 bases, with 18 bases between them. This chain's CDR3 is CASSQDPSTGAFYNEQFF. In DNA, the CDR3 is TGTGCCAGCAGCCAAGACCCCTCGACAGGAGCCTTCTACAATGAGCAGTTCTTC.

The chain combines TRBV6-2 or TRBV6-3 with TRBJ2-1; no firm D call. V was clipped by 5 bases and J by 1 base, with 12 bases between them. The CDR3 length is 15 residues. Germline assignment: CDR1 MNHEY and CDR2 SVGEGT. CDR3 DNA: TGTGCCAGCAGTAACGCCGGTAGATCCTACAATGAGCAGTTCTTC. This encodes CASSNAGRSYNEQFF.

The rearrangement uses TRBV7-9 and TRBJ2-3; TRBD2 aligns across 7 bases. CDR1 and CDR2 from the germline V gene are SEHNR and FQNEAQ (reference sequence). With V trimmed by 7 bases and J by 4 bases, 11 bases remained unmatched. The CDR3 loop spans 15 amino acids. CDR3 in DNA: TGTGCCAGCACCCTCCGGGACGGGGGGTCAGATACGCAGTATTTT. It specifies CASTLRDGGSDTQYF.

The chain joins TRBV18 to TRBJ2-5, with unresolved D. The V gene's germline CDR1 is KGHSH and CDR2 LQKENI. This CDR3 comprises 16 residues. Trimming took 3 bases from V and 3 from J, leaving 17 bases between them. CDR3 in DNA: TGTGCCAGCTCACCCCCTATGGCCCAAAGGAAAGAGACCCAGTACTTC. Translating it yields CASSPPMAQRKETQYF.

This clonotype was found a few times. CDR3 in DNA: TGTGCCAGCAGGGAGGCCGGACACCCGAACACTGAAGCTTTCTTT. This encodes CASREAGHPNTEAFF. The chain joins TRBV12-3 or TRBV12-4 to TRBJ1-1, with D tentatively TRBD1 (5 bases). V was cut by 6 bases and J by 1 base, with 15 bases left in between. The CDR3 runs 15 residues.

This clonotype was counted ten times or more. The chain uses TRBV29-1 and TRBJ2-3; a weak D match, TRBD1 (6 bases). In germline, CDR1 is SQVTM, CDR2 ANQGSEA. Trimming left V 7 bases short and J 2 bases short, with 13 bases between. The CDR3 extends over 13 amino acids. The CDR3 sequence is CSAQQGATDTQYF. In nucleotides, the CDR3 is TGCAGCGCACAACAGGGAGCCACAGATACGCAGTATTTT.

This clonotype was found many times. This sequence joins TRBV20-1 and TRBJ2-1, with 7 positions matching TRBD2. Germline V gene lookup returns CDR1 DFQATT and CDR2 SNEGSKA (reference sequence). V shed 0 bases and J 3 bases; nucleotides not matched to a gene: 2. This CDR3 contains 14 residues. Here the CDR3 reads CSARDGGSYNEQFF. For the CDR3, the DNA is TGCAGTGCTAGAGATGGCGGGAGCTACAATGAGCAGTTCTTC.

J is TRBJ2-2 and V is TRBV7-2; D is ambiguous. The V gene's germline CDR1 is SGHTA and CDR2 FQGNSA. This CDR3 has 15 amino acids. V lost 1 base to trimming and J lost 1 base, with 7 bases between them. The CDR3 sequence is CASSLVPLNTGELFF. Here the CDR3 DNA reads TGTGCCAGCAGCTTAGTCCCACTGAACACCGGGGAGCTGTTTTTT.

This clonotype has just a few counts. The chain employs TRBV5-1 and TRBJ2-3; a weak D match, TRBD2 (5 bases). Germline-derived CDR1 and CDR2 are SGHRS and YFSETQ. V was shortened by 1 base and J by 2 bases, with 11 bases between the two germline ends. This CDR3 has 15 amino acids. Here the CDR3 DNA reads TGCGCCAGCAGCTTGCGGCGGGCGCTCACAGATACGCAGTATTTT. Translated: CASSLRRALTDTQYF. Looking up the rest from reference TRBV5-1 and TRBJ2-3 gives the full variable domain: KAGVTQTPRYLIKTRGQQVTLSCSPISGHRSVSWYQQTPGQGLQFLFEYFSETQRNKGNFPGRFSGRQFSNSRSEMNVSTLELGDSALYLCASSLRRALTDTQYFGPGTRLTVL.

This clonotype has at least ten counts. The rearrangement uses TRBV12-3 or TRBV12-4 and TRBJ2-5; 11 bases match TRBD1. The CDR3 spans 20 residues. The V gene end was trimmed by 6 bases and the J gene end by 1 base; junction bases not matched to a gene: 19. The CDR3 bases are TGTGCCAGCAGATCCTCCTGGACAGGGGGCCGAGCGGGCCTCCAAGAGACCCAGTACTTC. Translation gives CASRSSWTGGRAGLQETQYF.

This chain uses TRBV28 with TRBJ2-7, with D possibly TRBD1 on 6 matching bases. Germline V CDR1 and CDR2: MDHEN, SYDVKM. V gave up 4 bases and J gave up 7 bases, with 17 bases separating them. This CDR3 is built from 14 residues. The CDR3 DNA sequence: TGTGCCAGCAGTTCGACAGGCACCCTACGAGAGCAGTACTTC. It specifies CASSSTGTLREQYF.

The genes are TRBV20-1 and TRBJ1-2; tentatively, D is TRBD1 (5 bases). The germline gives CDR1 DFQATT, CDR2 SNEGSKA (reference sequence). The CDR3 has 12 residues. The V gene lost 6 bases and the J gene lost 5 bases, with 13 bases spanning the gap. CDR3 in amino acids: CSALGEGYGYTF. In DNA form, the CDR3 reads TGCAGTGCCCTGGGTGAGGGGTATGGCTACACCTTC.

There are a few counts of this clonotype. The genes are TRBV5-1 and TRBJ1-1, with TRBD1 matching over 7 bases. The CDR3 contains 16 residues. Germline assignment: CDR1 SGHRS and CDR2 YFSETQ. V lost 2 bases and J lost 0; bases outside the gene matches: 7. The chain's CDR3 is CASSLGGTAMNTEAFF. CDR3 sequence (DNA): TGCGCCAGCAGCTTAGGCGGGACAGCTATGAACACTGAAGCTTTCTTT.

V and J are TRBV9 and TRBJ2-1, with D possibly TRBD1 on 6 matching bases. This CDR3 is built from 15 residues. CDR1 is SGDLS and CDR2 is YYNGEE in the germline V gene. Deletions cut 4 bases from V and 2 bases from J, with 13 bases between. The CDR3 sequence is CASSRLGAAYNEQFF. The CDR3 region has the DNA TGTGCCAGCAGCCGATTGGGGGCTGCCTACAATGAGCAGTTCTTC.

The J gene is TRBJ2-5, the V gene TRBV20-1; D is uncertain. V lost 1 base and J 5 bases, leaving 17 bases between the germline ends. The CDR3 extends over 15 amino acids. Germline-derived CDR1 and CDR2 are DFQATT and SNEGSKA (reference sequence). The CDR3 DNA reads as TGCAGTGCTAGAGGGAGAGGAGCAGGCATGGAGACCCAGTACTTC. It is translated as CSARGRGAGMETQYF.

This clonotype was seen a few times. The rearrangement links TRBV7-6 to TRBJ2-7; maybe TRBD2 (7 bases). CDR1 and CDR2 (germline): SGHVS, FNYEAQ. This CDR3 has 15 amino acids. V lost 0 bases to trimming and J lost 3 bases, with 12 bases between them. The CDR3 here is CASSLAAGAGYEQYF. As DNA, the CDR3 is TGTGCCAGCAGCTTAGCGGCGGGGGCAGGCTACGAGCAGTACTTC.